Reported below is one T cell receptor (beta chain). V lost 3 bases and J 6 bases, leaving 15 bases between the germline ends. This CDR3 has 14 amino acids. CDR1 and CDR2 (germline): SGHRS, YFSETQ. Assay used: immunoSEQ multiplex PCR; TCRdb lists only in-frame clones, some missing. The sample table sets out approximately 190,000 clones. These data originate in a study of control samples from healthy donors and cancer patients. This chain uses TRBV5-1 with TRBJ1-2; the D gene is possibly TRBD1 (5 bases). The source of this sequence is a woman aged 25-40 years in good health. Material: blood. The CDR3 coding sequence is TGCGCCAGCAGCTCCCGGGGCCAGGCGGATGGCTACACCTTC. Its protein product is CASSSRGQADGYTF.